The sequence of this T cell receptor (beta chain) was determined in a study of neurological immune-mediated disorders. The CDR3 has 16 residues. V dropped 5 bases and J dropped 4 bases, with 20 bases sitting between them. Germline loops: CDR1 MDHEN, CDR2 SYDVKM. A single record per CDR3 protein comes from TCRdb applying MiXCR to the 5' RACE reads. The sample holds approximately 74,000 distinct CDR3 sequences, roughly 5.6% seen once. This clonotype was detected ten times or more. This chain uses TRBV28 with TRBJ2-5; D is possibly TRBD1 (6 bases). The sequence was collected from a man aged 18 to 30 with multiple sclerosis. Sequencing was performed on PBMCs. The CDR3 nucleotides are TGTGCCAGCAGTCCCCCCAGGGGTTTCCTAGTAGAGACCCAGTACTTC. It yields the protein CASSPPRGFLVETQYF.